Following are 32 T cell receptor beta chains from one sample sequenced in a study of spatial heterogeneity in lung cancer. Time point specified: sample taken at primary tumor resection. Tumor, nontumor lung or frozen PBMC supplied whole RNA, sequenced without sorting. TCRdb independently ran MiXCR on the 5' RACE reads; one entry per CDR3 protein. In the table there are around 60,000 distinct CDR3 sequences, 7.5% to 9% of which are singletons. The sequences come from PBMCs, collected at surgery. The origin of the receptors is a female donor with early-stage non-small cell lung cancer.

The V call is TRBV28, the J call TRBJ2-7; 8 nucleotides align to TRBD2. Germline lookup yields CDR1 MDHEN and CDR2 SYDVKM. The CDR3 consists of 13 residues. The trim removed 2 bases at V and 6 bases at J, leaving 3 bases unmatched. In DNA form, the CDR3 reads TGTGCCAGCAGTTTAGCGGGAGGTGGCGAGCAGTACTTC. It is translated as CASSLAGGGEQYF.

Here the CDR3 reads CASSWATGESYEQYV. CDR3 sequence (DNA): TGTGCCAGCAGTTGGGCTACAGGGGAATCCTACGAGCAGTACGTC. The rearrangement joins TRBV28 to TRBJ2-7; 7 bases line up with TRBD1. CDR3 length: 15 amino acids. V lost 4 bases to trimming and J lost 1 base; unmatched junction nucleotides: 7. CDR1 is MDHEN, CDR2 SYDVKM, per germline.

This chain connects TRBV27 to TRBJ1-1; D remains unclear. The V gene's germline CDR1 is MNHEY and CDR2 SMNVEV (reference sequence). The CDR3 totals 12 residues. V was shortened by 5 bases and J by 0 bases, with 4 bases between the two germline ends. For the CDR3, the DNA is TGTGCCAGCAGTCGGGTGAACACTGAAGCTTTCTTT. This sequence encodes CASSRVNTEAFF.

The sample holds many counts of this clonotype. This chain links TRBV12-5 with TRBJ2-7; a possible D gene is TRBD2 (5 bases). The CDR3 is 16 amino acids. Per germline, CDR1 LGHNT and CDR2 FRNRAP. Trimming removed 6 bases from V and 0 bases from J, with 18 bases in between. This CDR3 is CASGPLASTGSYEQYF. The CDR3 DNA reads TGTGCTAGTGGCCCGTTAGCGTCGACGGGCTCCTACGAGCAGTACTTC. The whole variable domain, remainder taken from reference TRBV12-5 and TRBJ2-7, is DARVTQTPRHKVTEMGQEVTMRCQPILGHNTVFWYRQTMMQGLELLAYFRNRAPLDDSGMPKDRFSAEMPDATLATLKIQPSEPRDSAVYFCASGPLASTGSYEQYFGPGTRLTVT.

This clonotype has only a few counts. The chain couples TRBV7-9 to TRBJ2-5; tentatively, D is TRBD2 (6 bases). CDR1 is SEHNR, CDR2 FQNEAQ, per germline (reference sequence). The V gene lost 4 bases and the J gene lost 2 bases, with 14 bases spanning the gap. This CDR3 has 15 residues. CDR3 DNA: TGTGCCAGCAGCTATGGGACTCCCGGACAAGAGACCCAGTACTTC. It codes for CASSYGTPGQETQYF.

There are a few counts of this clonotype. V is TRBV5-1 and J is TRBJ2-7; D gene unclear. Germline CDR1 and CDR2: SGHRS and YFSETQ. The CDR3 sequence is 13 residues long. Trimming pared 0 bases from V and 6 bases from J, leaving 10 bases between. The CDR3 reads CASSLERGGEQYF. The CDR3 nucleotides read TGCGCCAGCAGCTTGGAGAGAGGTGGCGAGCAGTACTTC. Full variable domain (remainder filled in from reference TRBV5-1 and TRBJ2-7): KAGVTQTPRYLIKTRGQQVTLSCSPISGHRSVSWYQQTPGQGLQFLFEYFSETQRNKGNFPGRFSGRQFSNSRSEMNVSTLELGDSALYLCASSLERGGEQYFGPGTRLTVT.

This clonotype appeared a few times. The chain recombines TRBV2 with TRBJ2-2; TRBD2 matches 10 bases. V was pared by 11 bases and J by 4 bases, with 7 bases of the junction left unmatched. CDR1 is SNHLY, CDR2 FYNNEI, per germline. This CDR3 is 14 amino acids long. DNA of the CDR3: TGTGCCTGCCGGGGACTAGCGAGCACCGGGGAGCTGTTTTTT. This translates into CACRGLASTGELFF.

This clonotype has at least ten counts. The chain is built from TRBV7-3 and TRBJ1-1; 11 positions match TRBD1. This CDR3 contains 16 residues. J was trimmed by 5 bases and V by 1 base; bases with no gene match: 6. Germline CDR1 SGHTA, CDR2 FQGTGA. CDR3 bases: TGTGCCAGCAGCTTAAGGGGAGGACAGGGGGCAACTGAAGCTTTCTTT. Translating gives CASSLRGGQGATEAFF.

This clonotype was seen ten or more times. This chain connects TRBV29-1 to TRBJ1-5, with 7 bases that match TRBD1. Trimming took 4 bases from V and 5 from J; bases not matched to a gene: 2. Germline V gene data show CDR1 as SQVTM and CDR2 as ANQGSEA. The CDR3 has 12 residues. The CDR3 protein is CSVGQGDQPQHF. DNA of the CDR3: TGCAGCGTTGGCCAGGGGGATCAGCCCCAGCATTTT.

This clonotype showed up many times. DNA for the CDR3: TGTGCCAGCAGCTCCGGGACAGGGGGCGAGGAGACCCAGTACTTC. This translates into CASSSGTGGEETQYF. The V and J genes are TRBV7-9 and TRBJ2-5; 12 nucleotides line up with TRBD1. The junction had 5 bases not matched to a gene; V was cut back by 4 bases and J by 5 bases. Germline V CDR1 and CDR2: SEHNR, FQNEAQ (reference sequence). CDR3 length: 15 residues.

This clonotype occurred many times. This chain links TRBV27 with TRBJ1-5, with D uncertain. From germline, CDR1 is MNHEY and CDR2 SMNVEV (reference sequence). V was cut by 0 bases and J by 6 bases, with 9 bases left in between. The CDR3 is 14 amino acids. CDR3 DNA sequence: TGTGCCAGCAGTTTATCCAGAGCCGGTCAGCCCCAGCATTTT. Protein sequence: CASSLSRAGQPQHF.

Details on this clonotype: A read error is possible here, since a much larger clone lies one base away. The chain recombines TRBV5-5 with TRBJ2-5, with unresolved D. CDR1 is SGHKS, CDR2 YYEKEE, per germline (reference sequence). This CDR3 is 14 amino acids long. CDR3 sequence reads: CVSSLGARQETQYF. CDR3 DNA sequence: TGTGTCAGCAGCTTAGGCGCCAGACAAGAGACCCAGTACTTC.

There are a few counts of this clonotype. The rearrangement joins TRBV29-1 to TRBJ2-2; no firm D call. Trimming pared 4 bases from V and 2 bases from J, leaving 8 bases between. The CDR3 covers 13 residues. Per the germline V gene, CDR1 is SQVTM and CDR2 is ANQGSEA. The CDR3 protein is CSVVVSNTGELFF. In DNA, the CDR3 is TGCAGCGTTGTAGTCAGTAACACCGGGGAGCTGTTTTTT.

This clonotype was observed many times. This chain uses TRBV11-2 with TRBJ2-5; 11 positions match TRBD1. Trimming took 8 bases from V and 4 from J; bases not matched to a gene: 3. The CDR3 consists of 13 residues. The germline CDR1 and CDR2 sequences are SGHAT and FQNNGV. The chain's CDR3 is CASRTGGAETQYF. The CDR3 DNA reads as TGTGCCAGCCGGACAGGGGGCGCAGAGACCCAGTACTTC.

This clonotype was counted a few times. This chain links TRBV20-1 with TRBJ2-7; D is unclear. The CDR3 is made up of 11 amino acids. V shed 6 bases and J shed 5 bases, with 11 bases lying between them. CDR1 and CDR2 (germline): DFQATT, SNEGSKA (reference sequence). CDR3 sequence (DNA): TGCAGTGCCAGGAAGGGCAACGAGCAGTACTTC. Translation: CSARKGNEQYF.

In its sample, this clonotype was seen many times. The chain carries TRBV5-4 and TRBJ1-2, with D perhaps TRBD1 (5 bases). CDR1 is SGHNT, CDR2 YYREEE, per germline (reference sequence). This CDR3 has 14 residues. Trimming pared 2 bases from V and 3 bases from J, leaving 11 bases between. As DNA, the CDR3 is TGTGCCAGCAGCTTTGGTAGCAGGGACTATGGCTACACCTTC. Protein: CASSFGSRDYGYTF.

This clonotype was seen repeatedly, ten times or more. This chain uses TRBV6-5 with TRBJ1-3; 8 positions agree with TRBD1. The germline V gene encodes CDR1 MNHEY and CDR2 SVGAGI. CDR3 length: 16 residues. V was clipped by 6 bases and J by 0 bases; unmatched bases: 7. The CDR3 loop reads CASSSGGFGSGNTIYF. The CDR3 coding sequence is TGTGCCAGCAGCTCAGGGGGCTTCGGCTCTGGAAACACCATATATTTT.

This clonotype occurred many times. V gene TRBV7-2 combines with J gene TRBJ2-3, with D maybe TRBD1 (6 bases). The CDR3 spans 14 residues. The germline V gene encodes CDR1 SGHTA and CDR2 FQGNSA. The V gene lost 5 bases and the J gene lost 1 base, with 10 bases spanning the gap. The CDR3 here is CASSPRQGTDTQYF. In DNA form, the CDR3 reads TGTGCCAGCAGCCCCCGACAGGGCACAGATACGCAGTATTTT.

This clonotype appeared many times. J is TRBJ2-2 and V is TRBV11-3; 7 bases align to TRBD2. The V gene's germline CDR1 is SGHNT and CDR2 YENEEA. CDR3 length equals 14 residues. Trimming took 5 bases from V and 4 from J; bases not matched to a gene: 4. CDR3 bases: TGTGCCAGCAGCAAAGGGAGGGGCACCGGGGAGCTGTTTTTT. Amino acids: CASSKGRGTGELFF. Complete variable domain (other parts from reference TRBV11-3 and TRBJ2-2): EAGVVQSPRYKIIEKKQPVAFWCNPISGHNTLYWYLQNLGQGPELLIRYENEEAVDDSQLPKDRFSAERLKGVDSTLKIQPAELGDSAVYLCASSKGRGTGELFFGEGSRLTVL.

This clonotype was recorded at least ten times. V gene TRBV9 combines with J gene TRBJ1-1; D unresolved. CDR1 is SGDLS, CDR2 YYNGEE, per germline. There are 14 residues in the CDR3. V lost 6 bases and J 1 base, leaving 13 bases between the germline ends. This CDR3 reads CASKPPVGNTEAFF. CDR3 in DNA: TGTGCCAGCAAACCACCAGTGGGGAACACTGAAGCTTTCTTT.

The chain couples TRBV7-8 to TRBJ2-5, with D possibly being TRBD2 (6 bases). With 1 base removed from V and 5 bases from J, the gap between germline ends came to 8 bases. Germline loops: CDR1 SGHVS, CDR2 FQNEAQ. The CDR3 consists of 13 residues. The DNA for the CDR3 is TGTGCCAGCAGCTTAGTTGGGAGGGAGACCCAGTACTTC. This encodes CASSLVGRETQYF.

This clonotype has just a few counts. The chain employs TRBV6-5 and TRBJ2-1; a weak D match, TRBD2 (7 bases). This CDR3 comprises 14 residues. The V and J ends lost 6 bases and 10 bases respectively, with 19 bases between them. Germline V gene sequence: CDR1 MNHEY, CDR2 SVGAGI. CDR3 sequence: CASSPGRGAEEQFF. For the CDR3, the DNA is TGTGCCAGCAGCCCCGGTCGGGGGGCAGAGGAGCAGTTCTTC.

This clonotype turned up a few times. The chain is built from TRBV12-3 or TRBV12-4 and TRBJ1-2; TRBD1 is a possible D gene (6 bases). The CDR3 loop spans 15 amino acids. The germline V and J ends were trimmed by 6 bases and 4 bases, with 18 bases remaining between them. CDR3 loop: CASSIQGLRRYGYTF. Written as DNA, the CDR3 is TGTGCCAGCAGCATACAGGGCCTGAGGCGCTATGGCTACACCTTC.

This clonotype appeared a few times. The CDR3 region is CATLGPSTDTQYF. Here the CDR3 DNA reads TGTGCCACCCTGGGGCCGAGCACAGATACGCAGTATTTT. J is TRBJ2-3 and V is TRBV7-9, with D maybe TRBD1 (5 bases). CDR1 and CDR2 (germline): SEHNR, FQNEAQ (reference sequence). Trimming left V 10 bases short and J 0 bases short, with 11 bases between. There are 13 residues in the CDR3.

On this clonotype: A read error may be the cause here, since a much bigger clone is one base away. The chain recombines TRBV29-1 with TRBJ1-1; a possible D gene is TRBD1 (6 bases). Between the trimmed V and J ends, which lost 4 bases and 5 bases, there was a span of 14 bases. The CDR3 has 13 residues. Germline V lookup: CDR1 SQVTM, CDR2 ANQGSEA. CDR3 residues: CSVGVGAPTEAFF. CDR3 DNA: TGCAGCGTTGGCGTGGGGGCCCCAACTGAAGCTTTCTTT.

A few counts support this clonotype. Written as DNA, the CDR3 is TGTGCCAGCTTACTTACAGGGACCTACACAGATACGCAGTATTTT. Amino acid sequence: CASLLTGTYTDTQYF. The V and J genes are TRBV6-1 and TRBJ2-3; TRBD1 is a possible D gene (6 bases). The CDR3 is made up of 15 amino acids. V was shortened by 8 bases and J by 2 bases, with 17 bases between the two germline ends. Germline V gene data show CDR1 as MNHNS and CDR2 as SASEGT.

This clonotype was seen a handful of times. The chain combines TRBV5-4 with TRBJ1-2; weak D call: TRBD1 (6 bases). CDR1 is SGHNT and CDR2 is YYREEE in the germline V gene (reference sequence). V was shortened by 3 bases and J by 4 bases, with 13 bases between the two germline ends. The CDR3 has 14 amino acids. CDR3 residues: CASSSTQGSYGYTF. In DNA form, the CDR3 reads TGTGCCAGCAGCTCCACACAGGGAAGCTATGGCTACACCTTC. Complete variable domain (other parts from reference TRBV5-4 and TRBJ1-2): ETGVTQSPTHLIKTRGQQVTLRCSSQSGHNTVSWYQQALGQGPQFIFQYYREEENGRGNFPPRFSGLQFPNYSSELNVNALELDDSALYLCASSSTQGSYGYTFGSGTRLTVV.

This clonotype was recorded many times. The CDR3 is CASSYLGTSEGDTQYF. CDR3 DNA sequence: TGTGCCAGCAGTTACCTCGGTACTAGCGAGGGAGATACGCAGTATTTT. The chain joins TRBV6-6 to TRBJ2-3; 7 bases align to TRBD2. The CDR3 is 16 amino acids. The V and J ends lost 2 bases and 5 bases, in that order; junction bases with no gene match: 10. Germline V gene lookup returns CDR1 MNHNY and CDR2 SVGAGI (reference sequence).

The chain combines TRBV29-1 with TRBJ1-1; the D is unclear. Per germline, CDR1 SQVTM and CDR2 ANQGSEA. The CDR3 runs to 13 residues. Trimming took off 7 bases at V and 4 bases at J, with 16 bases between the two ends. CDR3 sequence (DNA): TGCAGCGCCGAGCACAGTCCGGGCACTGAAGCTTTCTTT. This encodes CSAEHSPGTEAFF.

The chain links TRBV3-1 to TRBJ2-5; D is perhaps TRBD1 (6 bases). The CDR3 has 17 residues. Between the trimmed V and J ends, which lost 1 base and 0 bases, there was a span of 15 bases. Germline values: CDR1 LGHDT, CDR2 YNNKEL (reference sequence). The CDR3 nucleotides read TGTGCCAGCAGCCAAGGTCTCACAGGGCTGAACCAAGAGACCCAGTACTTC. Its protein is CASSQGLTGLNQETQYF.

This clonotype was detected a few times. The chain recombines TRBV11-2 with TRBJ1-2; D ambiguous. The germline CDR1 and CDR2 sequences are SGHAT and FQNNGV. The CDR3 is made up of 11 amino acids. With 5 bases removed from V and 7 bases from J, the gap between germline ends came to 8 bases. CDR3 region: CASSPATGYTF. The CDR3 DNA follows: TGTGCCAGCAGCCCGGCCACTGGCTACACCTTC.

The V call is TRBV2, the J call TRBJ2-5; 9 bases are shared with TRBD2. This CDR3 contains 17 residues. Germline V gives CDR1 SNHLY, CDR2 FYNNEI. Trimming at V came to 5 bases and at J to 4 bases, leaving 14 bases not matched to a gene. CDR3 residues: CASSPLSGLALRETQYF. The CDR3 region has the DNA TGTGCCAGCAGTCCCCTCTCCGGACTAGCGCTCCGAGAGACCCAGTACTTC.